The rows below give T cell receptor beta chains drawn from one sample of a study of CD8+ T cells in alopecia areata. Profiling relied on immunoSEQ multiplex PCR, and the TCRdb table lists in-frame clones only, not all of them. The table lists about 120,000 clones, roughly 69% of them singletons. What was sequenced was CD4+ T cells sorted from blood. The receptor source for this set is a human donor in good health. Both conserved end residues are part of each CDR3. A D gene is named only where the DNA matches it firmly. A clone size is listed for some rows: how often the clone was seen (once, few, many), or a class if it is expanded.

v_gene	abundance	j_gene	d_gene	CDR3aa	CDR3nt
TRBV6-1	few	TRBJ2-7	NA	CASSDGQLYEQYF	TGTGCCAGCAGTGACGGGCAGCTCTACGAGCAGTACTTC
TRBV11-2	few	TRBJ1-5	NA	CASSLSWPNQPQHF	TGTGCCAGCAGCTTGTCATGGCCCAATCAGCCCCAGCATTTT
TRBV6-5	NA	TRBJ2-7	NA	CASSDGQLYEQYF	TGTGCCAGCAGTGACGGGCAGCTCTACGAGCAGTACTTC
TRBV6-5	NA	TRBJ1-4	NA	CASKDLGGANEKLFF	TGTGCCAGCAAAGACCTAGGAGGGGCTAATGAAAAACTGTTTTTT
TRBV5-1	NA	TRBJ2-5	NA	CASSILGKTQYF	TGCGCCAGCAGCATACTAGGGAAGACCCAGTACTTC
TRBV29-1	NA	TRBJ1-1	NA	CSVAQSGYTEAFF	TGCAGCGTCGCGCAGTCGGGGTACACTGAAGCTTTCTTT
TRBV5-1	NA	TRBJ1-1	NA	CASRMNGQGNTEAFF	TGCGCCAGCAGAATGAATGGTCAAGGGAACACTGAAGCTTTCTTT
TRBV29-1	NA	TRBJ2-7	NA	CSVGVVSYEQYF	TGCAGCGTTGGGGTAGTCTCCTACGAGCAGTACTTC
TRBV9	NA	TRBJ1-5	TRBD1	CASSVAGGGQPQHF	TGTGCCAGCAGCGTAGCAGGGGGCGGGCAGCCCCAGCATTTT
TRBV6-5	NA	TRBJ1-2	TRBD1	CASRAQGGYTF	TGTGCCAGCAGGGCACAGGGGGGCTACACCTTC
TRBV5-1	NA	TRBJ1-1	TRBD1	CASSWDRNTEAFF	TGCGCCAGCAGCTGGGACAGGAACACTGAAGCTTTCTTT
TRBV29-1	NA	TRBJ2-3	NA	CSVLLDVTSTDTQYF	TGCAGCGTCCTCCTGGACGTTACTAGCACAGATACGCAGTATTTT
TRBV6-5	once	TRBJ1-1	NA	CASSRKGTEAFF	TGTGCCAGCAGTCGAAAGGGGACTGAAGCTTTCTTT
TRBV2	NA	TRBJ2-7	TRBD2	CASRRGAEEQYF	TGTGCCAGCAGGCGGGGGGCGGAAGAGCAGTACTTC
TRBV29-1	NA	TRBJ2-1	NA	CSVEKSGGATFF	TGCAGCGTTGAAAAGTCTGGCGGGGCTACGTTCTTC
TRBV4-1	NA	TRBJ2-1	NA	CASSQIGAEQFF	TGCGCCAGCAGCCAAATAGGGGCCGAGCAGTTCTTC
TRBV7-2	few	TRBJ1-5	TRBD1	CASSRQGHQPQHF	TGTGCCAGCAGCCGACAGGGGCATCAGCCCCAGCATTTT
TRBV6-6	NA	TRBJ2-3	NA	CASSPRDTQYF	TGTGCCAGCAGTCCTCGGGATACGCAGTATTTT
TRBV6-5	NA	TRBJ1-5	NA	CASGEGNQPQHF	TGTGCCAGCGGCGAAGGGAATCAGCCCCAGCATTTT
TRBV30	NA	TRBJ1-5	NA	CAWSRDSNQPQHF	TGTGCCTGGAGTCGGGACAGCAATCAGCCCCAGCATTTT
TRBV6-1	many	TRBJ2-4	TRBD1	CASSGTSGGAGNIQYF	TGTGCCAGCAGTGGGACCTCAGGGGGCGCGGGAAACATTCAGTACTTC
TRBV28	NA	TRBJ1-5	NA	CASSLPTQPQHF	TGTGCCAGCAGTTTACCCACGCAGCCCCAGCATTTT
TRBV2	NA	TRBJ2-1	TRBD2	CASKGGGAYNEQFF	TGTGCCAGCAAGGGCGGGGGGGCCTACAATGAGCAGTTCTTC
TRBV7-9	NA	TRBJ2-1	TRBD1	CASSLGGTGREQFF	TGTGCCAGCAGCTTAGGGGGGACAGGGAGGGAGCAGTTCTTC
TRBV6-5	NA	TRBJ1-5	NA	CASSPRAVSNQPQHF	TGTGCCAGCAGTCCCCGGGCGGTTAGCAATCAGCCCCAGCATTTT
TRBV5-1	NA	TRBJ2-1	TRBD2	CASSSDGTSGVFEQFF	TGCGCCAGCAGCTCGGACGGGACTAGCGGGGTCTTTGAGCAGTTCTTC
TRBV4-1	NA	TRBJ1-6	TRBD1	CASSHSGQGRYSPLHF	TGCGCCAGCAGCCATTCGGGACAGGGACGATATTCACCCCTCCACTTT
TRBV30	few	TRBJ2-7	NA	CAWRAGLAYEQYF	TGTGCCTGGAGGGCAGGGCTGGCCTACGAGCAGTACTTC
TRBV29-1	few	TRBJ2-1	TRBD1	CSVRTGYNEQFF	TGCAGCGTTCGGACAGGCTACAATGAGCAGTTCTTC
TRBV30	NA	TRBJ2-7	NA	CAWSWGHRVGSYEQYF	TGTGCCTGGAGTTGGGGACATCGGGTAGGCTCCTACGAGCAGTACTTC
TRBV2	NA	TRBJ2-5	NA	CASRLQYF	TGTGCCAGCAGGCTCCAGTACTTC
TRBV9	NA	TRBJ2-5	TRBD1	CASSLQGGRETQYF	TGTGCCAGCAGCTTACAAGGGGGCCGGGAGACCCAGTACTTC
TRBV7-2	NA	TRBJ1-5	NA	CASSLSQGVKPQHF	TGTGCCAGCAGCTTATCGCAGGGCGTTAAGCCCCAGCATTTT
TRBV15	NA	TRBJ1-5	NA	CATSRVGQAQHF	TGTGCCACCAGCAGAGTAGGCCAGGCCCAGCATTTT
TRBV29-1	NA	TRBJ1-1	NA	CSVGQVNTEAFF	TGCAGCGTTGGACAGGTGAACACTGAAGCTTTCTTT